The 21 T cell receptor beta chains below all came from one sample that was sequenced in a study of lymphopenia after photon versus proton radiotherapy. TCRdb's copy holds only in-frame clones and misses some; the assay was immunoSEQ multiplex PCR. The sample carries more than 50,000 clones, about four fifths recorded once. The material sequenced was peripheral blood, taken from a patient treated with photon-based radiotherapy. These receptors were obtained from a man in his fifties or sixties with gastric cancer.

This rearrangement joins TRBV9 to TRBJ2-2, with 7 bases identical to TRBD1. Germline loops: CDR1 SGDLS, CDR2 YYNGEE. CDR3 size: 15 residues. J was trimmed by 5 bases and V by 4 bases; bases with no gene match: 8. The CDR3 is CASSLRTGQTGELFF. In DNA, the CDR3 is TGTGCCAGCAGCCTCCGGACAGGACAAACCGGGGAGCTGTTTTTT.

The chain couples TRBV19 to TRBJ2-7; 7 positions agree with TRBD1. Per the germline V gene, CDR1 is LNHDA and CDR2 is SQIVND (reference sequence). V lost 6 bases and J lost 4; bases outside the gene matches: 15. The CDR3 is 16 residues long. This CDR3 is CASSSGQYGPKYEQYF. DNA for the CDR3: TGTGCCAGTAGCTCGGGACAGTACGGGCCGAAATACGAGCAGTACTTC.

V and J are TRBV6-1 and TRBJ2-1, with TRBD1 matching over 7 bases. Trimming cost V 0 bases and J 3 bases; bases outside gene matches: 8. The CDR3 is 17 amino acids. The germline gives CDR1 MNHNS, CDR2 SASEGT. In DNA, the CDR3 is TGTGCCAGCAGTGAAGCGCTTAAGGGGGCGAACTACAATGAGCAGTTCTTC. The encoded protein is CASSEALKGANYNEQFF.

The V gene is TRBV7-2, the J gene TRBJ2-1; D gene unclear. The CDR3 has 13 amino acids. In germline, CDR1 is SGHTA, CDR2 FQGNSA. V shed 1 base and J shed 6 bases, with 7 bases lying between them. The CDR3: CASSLVVCNEQFF. The CDR3 bases are TGTGCCAGCAGCTTAGTCGTTTGCAATGAGCAGTTCTTC.

This clone was seen a single time. This rearrangement joins TRBV14 to TRBJ1-1; D call uncertain. Per germline, CDR1 SGHDN and CDR2 FVKESK. The CDR3 spans 13 residues. Trimming removed 5 bases at V and 4 bases at J, with 11 bases between. As DNA, the CDR3 is TGTGCCAGCAGCGCCTTGGGCTCCACTGAAGCTTTCTTT. It codes for CASSALGSTEAFF.

J is TRBJ2-7 and V is TRBV7-9, with D hard to call. CDR3 length equals 15 residues. Germline lookup yields CDR1 SEHNR and CDR2 FQNEAQ (reference sequence). Trimming removed 1 base at V and 1 base at J, with 11 bases between. For the CDR3, the DNA is TGTGCCAGCAGCTTAGGTTCCGTCAGGTCCTACGAGCAGTACTTC. It yields the protein CASSLGSVRSYEQYF.

The rearrangement links TRBV10-2 to TRBJ2-1, with 12 bases identical to TRBD2. The CDR3 consists of 16 residues. The J segment lost 0 bases and the V segment lost 5 bases, leaving 2 bases of the junction unmatched. Germline V CDR1 and CDR2: WSHSY, SAAADI. The CDR3 DNA reads as TGCGCCAGCAGTCAACTAGCGGGAGGCTCCTACAATGAGCAGTTCTTC. Protein sequence: CASSQLAGGSYNEQFF.

The chain uses TRBV4-1 and TRBJ1-5; possible D gene TRBD1, 5 bases. The CDR3 is 14 amino acids. V was clipped by 3 bases and J by 2 bases, with 8 bases between them. Per germline, CDR1 MGHRA and CDR2 YSYEKL. CDR3 protein: CASSHPGRNQPQHF. The CDR3 DNA reads TGCGCCAGCAGCCATCCGGGACGCAATCAGCCCCAGCATTTT.

The sample holds one count of this clone. The chain uses TRBV18 and TRBJ1-1; the D gene is possibly TRBD1 (6 bases). Germline values: CDR1 KGHSH, CDR2 LQKENI. The CDR3 loop spans 15 amino acids. Trimming left V 3 bases short and J 2 bases short, with 13 bases between. In nucleotides, the CDR3 is TGTGCCAGCTCACCTACCGGGACAACTAACACTGAAGCTTTCTTT. It specifies CASSPTGTTNTEAFF. The full variable domain, completed using reference TRBV18 and TRBJ1-1, is NAGVMQNPRHLVRRRGQEARLRCSPMKGHSHVYWYRQLPEEGLKFMVYLQKENIIDESGMPKERFSAEFPKEGPSILRIQQVVRGDSAAYFCASSPTGTTNTEAFFGQGTRLTVV.

V and J are TRBV27 and TRBJ2-5, with unresolved D. This CDR3 is built from 14 residues. V was pared by 5 bases and J by 3 bases, with 13 bases between. The germline CDR1 and CDR2 sequences are MNHEY and SMNVEV (reference sequence). CDR3 nucleotides: TGTGCCAGCAGTCCTGGATGGAATAAAGAGACCCAGTACTTC. This translates into CASSPGWNKETQYF.

The chain uses TRBV12-5 and TRBJ2-3; 8 nucleotides align to TRBD2. Germline V gene sequence: CDR1 LGHNT, CDR2 FRNRAP. Trimming took 2 bases from V and 3 from J; bases not matched to a gene: 10. The CDR3 runs to 17 residues. In DNA, the CDR3 is TGTGCTAGTGGTTTGTCACGGGCGGGAGGTGGTACAGATACGCAGTATTTT. This encodes CASGLSRAGGGTDTQYF.

The CDR3 DNA reads as TGCGCCAGCAGCTTAGGGCACCGGGACGCTAACACCGGGGAGCTGTTTTTT. It yields the protein CASSLGHRDANTGELFF. This chain uses TRBV5-1 with TRBJ2-2, with D perhaps matching TRBD1 or TRBD2 (5 bases each). CDR1 and CDR2 from the germline V gene are SGHRS and YFSETQ. There are 17 residues in the CDR3. V lost 2 bases and J 2 bases, leaving 16 bases between the germline ends.

The rearrangement links TRBV4-2 to TRBJ2-7, with a weak D call TRBD1 (5 bases). CDR1 is LGHNA and CDR2 is YNFKEQ in the germline V gene. V was pared by 0 bases and J by 4 bases, with 13 bases between. The CDR3 totals 15 residues. In nucleotides, the CDR3 is TGTGCCAGCAGCCAAGAGGACGTAGGGGCTTACGAGCAGTACTTC. Translation: CASSQEDVGAYEQYF.

The chain carries TRBV7-2 and TRBJ2-7; 7 bases fit TRBD1. Germline V lookup: CDR1 SGHTA, CDR2 FQGNSA. The CDR3 is 14 residues long. V lost 4 bases, J lost 6 bases, and 9 bases stayed unmatched. CDR3: CASSYDRARGEQYF. Here the CDR3 DNA reads TGTGCCAGCAGCTACGACAGGGCAAGAGGCGAGCAGTACTTC. The full variable domain, in which reference TRBV7-2 and TRBJ2-7 provide the parts outside the CDR3, is GAGVSQSPSNKVTEKGKDVELRCDPISGHTALYWYRQSLGQGLEFLIYFQGNSAPDKSGLPSDRFSAERTGGSVSTLTIQRTQQEDSAVYLCASSYDRARGEQYFGPGTRLTVT.

The CDR3 bases are TGTGCCAGCAGCCAGATGGACAGGCAACCAAACACTGAAGCTTTCTTT. The encoded protein is CASSQMDRQPNTEAFF. This chain uses TRBV14 with TRBJ1-1, with 7 bases matching TRBD1. This CDR3 contains 16 residues. Unmatched junction bases numbered 9, after V lost 3 bases and J lost 2 bases. Germline-derived CDR1 and CDR2 are SGHDN and FVKESK.

The chain combines TRBV18 with TRBJ2-1, with 15 bases aligning to TRBD2. Germline loops: CDR1 KGHSH, CDR2 LQKENI. Unmatched junction bases numbered 5, after V lost 0 bases and J lost 5 bases. The CDR3 is 18 residues long. In DNA, the CDR3 is TGTGCCAGCTCACCACCGGGACTAGCGGGAGGCCGGGACAATGAGCAGTTCTTC. This sequence encodes CASSPPGLAGGRDNEQFF.

This sequence joins TRBV15 and TRBJ2-4, with 10 bases fitting TRBD2. This CDR3 is built from 17 residues. CDR1 LNHNV and CDR2 YYDKDF come from the germline V gene (reference sequence). Losses at the gene ends were 3 bases for V and 7 bases for J; bases not matched to a gene: 12. CDR3 DNA sequence: TGTGCCACCAGCAGTTATAAGCGGGAGGGCCCTCGCAACATTCAGTACTTC. Protein: CATSSYKREGPRNIQYF.

This chain connects TRBV19 to TRBJ2-7; 8 positions agree with TRBD1. Germline loops: CDR1 LNHDA, CDR2 SQIVND (reference sequence). The junction had 10 bases not matched to a gene; V was cut back by 3 bases and J by 3 bases. This CDR3 contains 16 residues. CDR3 sequence (DNA): TGTGCCAGTAGTATCGCCGCGGACAGGGCGAGCTACGAGCAGTACTTC. This encodes CASSIAADRASYEQYF.

CDR3 loop: CASSLVAGGGADTQYF. CDR3 DNA sequence: TGCGCCAGCAGCTTGGTGGCGGGAGGAGGGGCAGATACGCAGTATTTT. The rearrangement uses TRBV5-1 and TRBJ2-3, with TRBD2 matching 8 bases. V dropped 0 bases and J dropped 4; count of bases not matched to a gene: 7. Germline V gene lookup returns CDR1 SGHRS and CDR2 YFSETQ. This CDR3 is built from 16 residues.

The J gene is TRBJ2-7, the V gene TRBV7-3, with D possibly called TRBD1 or TRBD2 (5 bases each). The CDR3 has 14 amino acids. Trimming took 4 bases from V and 6 from J, leaving 16 bases between them. Germline-derived CDR1 and CDR2 are SGHTA and FQGTGA. This CDR3 reads CASSSTGGLSEQYF. CDR3 DNA: TGTGCCAGCAGCTCTACAGGAGGTCTGAGCGAGCAGTACTTC.

The chain uses TRBV28 and TRBJ2-7, with 7 bases lining up with TRBD2. Looked up from germline, CDR1 is MDHEN and CDR2 is SYDVKM. CDR3 length: 14 amino acids. J was trimmed by 2 bases and V by 6 bases; bases with no gene match: 7. The CDR3 region is CASSQLAGTYEQYF. The CDR3 DNA follows: TGTGCCAGCAGCCAGTTAGCGGGTACCTACGAGCAGTACTTC.